One sample yielded the 3 T cell receptor beta chains listed below, sequenced in a study of cytomegalovirus exposure and HLA in healthy donors. 60 Vbeta and 13 Jbeta primers were used in PCR. Sequencing was performed with immunoSEQ multiplex PCR; in TCRdb, only in-frame clones are kept and a portion is missing. The sample consists of roughly 250,000 clones, almost 85% of them appearing once. Sequencing was performed on PBMCs. These receptors all stem from a woman in her forties in good health and CMV-seropositive.

The chain couples TRBV9 to TRBJ2-3; possibly TRBD2 for D (5 bases). The CDR3 length is 16 residues. In germline, CDR1 is SGDLS, CDR2 YYNGEE. V was cut by 4 bases and J by 3 bases, with 18 bases left in between. In DNA form, the CDR3 reads TGTGCCAGCAGCCGCCAGCTTAGCGTCATTACAGATACGCAGTATTTT. This translates into CASSRQLSVITDTQYF.

Concerning this clone itself: The same CDR3 also results from other DNA sequences found in this sample. The CDR3 sequence is CSVAGTDTQYF. The DNA for the CDR3 is TGCAGCGTTGCTGGCACAGATACGCAGTATTTT. V and J are TRBV29-1 and TRBJ2-3, with D hard to call. The germline CDR1 and CDR2 sequences are SQVTM and ANQGSEA. Trimming took 4 bases from V and 1 from J, leaving 3 bases between them. CDR3 size: 11 residues.

The J gene is TRBJ1-1, the V gene TRBV6-5, with D maybe TRBD1 (6 bases). The V and J ends lost 6 bases and 6 bases respectively, with 17 bases between them. The CDR3 is 14 amino acids. The V gene's germline CDR1 is MNHEY and CDR2 SVGAGI. For the CDR3, the DNA is TGTGCCAGCAGCTACCAAGGACAGTCATCTGAAGCTTTCTTT. This encodes CASSYQGQSSEAFF.